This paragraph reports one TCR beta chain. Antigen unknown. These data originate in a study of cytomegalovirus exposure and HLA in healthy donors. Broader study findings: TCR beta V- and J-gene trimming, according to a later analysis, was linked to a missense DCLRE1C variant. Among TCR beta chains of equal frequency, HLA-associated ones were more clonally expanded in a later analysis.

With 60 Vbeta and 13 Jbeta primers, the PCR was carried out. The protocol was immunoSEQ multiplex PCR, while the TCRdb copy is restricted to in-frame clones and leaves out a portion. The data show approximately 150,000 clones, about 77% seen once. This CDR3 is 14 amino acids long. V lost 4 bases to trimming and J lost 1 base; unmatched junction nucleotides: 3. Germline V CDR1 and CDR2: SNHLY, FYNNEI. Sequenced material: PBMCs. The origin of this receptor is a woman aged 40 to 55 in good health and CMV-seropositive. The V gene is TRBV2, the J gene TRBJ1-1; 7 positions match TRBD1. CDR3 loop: CASSARDRNTEAFF. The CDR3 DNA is TGTGCCAGCAGTGCCCGGGACAGGAACACTGAAGCTTTCTTT.